Each of the 29 T cell receptor beta chains below was sequenced from the same sample in a study of cytomegalovirus exposure and HLA in healthy donors. Primers included in the PCR were 60 Vbeta and 13 Jbeta primers. Sequenced by immunoSEQ multiplex PCR; TCRdb stores in-frame clones only, minus some. The sample shows 150,000 to 200,000 clones, 60% to 80% of them seen only once. Specimen: PBMCs. The receptors stem from a man aged 50-59 years in good health and CMV-seropositive.

The V call is TRBV2, the J call TRBJ2-5; the match to TRBD2 covers 16 bases. CDR1 SNHLY and CDR2 FYNNEI come from the germline V gene. The J segment lost 5 bases and the V segment lost 4 bases, leaving 10 bases of the junction unmatched. The CDR3 covers 18 residues. The CDR3 bases are TGTGCCAGCAGTGCGGGACTAGCGGGGGGGCGGGAATTTGAGACCCAGTACTTC. Residues: CASSAGLAGGREFETQYF.

The chain employs TRBV27 and TRBJ2-1; D is perhaps TRBD2 (5 bases). Germline CDR1 is MNHEY and CDR2 is SMNVEV (reference sequence). The CDR3 runs to 12 residues. Deletions cut 6 bases from V and 5 bases from J, with 8 bases between. CDR3 in DNA: TGTGCCAGCAGCACGCGGGACAATGAGCAGTTCTTC. Encoded protein: CASSTRDNEQFF.

The chain combines TRBV5-4 with TRBJ1-3; 8 bases map to TRBD1. V was clipped by 5 bases and J by 1 base; unmatched bases: 8. The CDR3 covers 16 residues. The germline CDR1 and CDR2 sequences are SGHNT and YYREEE (reference sequence). The CDR3, as DNA: TGTGCCAGCAGTCTCATAGGACAGGGTTCTGGAAACACCATATATTTT. Translating it yields CASSLIGQGSGNTIYF. Looking up the rest from reference TRBV5-4 and TRBJ1-3 gives the full variable domain: ETGVTQSPTHLIKTRGQQVTLRCSSQSGHNTVSWYQQALGQGPQFIFQYYREEENGRGNFPPRFSGLQFPNYSSELNVNALELDDSALYLCASSLIGQGSGNTIYFGEGSWLTVV.

The chain has TRBV5-5 and TRBJ1-2, with D tentatively TRBD1 (5 bases). Germline CDR1 reads SGHKS; CDR2 reads YYEKEE (reference sequence). This CDR3 spans 14 amino acids. The V gene lost 0 bases and the J gene lost 2 bases, with 8 bases spanning the gap. Written as DNA, the CDR3 is TGTGCCAGCAGCTTGGTAAAGGGGAACTATGGCTACACCTTC. It yields the protein CASSLVKGNYGYTF.

The chain's CDR3 is CASALAGGSNQPQHF. CDR3 coding DNA: TGTGCCAGTGCTCTTGCCGGGGGGAGCAATCAGCCCCAGCATTTT. This chain joins TRBV19 and TRBJ1-5, with a tentative D call TRBD1 (5 bases). Trimming shortened V by 8 bases and J by 1 base, and 15 bases separated the two germline ends. The CDR3 sequence is 15 residues long. CDR1 is LNHDA, CDR2 SQIVND, per germline (reference sequence).

The chain employs TRBV9 and TRBJ2-1, with TRBD2 matching over 13 bases. J was trimmed by 10 bases and V by 4 bases; bases with no gene match: 14. Germline CDR1 and CDR2: SGDLS and YYNGEE. This CDR3 has 17 amino acids. The CDR3 spells CASSSRLAGLAGREQFF. In DNA form, the CDR3 reads TGTGCCAGCAGCTCCCGCTTGGCGGGACTAGCGGGGAGGGAGCAGTTCTTC.

This chain connects TRBV2 to TRBJ1-1; 9 bases agree with TRBD1. CDR3 length: 15 amino acids. From germline, CDR1 is SNHLY and CDR2 FYNNEI. With V trimmed by 6 bases and J by 1 base, 6 bases remained unmatched. CDR3 nucleotide sequence: TGTGCCAGCAGAGGACCGGGACAGGGGAACACTGAAGCTTTCTTT. This encodes CASRGPGQGNTEAFF.

The chain joins TRBV6-1 to TRBJ2-5; D possibly corresponds to TRBD2 (5 bases). The CDR3 is 13 residues long. Germline CDR1 reads MNHNS; CDR2 reads SASEGT. V was cut by 7 bases and J by 4 bases, with 13 bases left in between. DNA of the CDR3: TGTGCCAGCACCCTACTAGGGCGAGAGACCCAGTACTTC. Amino acid sequence: CASTLLGRETQYF.

The rearrangement uses TRBV10-3 and TRBJ1-5, with D possibly matching TRBD1 (6 bases). The CDR3 totals 16 residues. Looked up from germline, CDR1 is ENHRY and CDR2 is SYGVKD. Trimming cost V 8 bases and J 4 bases, with 21 bases left between them. CDR3 DNA sequence: TGTGCCATCTCCCAGGGGAATATTGTGGGTAATCAGCCCCAGCATTTT. Translated, it gives CAISQGNIVGNQPQHF.

The V call is TRBV5-1, the J call TRBJ2-3; 9 bases align to TRBD1. CDR3 size: 15 residues. V was pared by 4 bases and J by 4 bases, with 7 bases of the junction left unmatched. CDR1 is SGHRS, CDR2 YFSETQ, per germline. CDR3 bases: TGCGCCAGCAGCCTACAGGGGGCCAGGGCAGATACGCAGTATTTT. This sequence encodes CASSLQGARADTQYF.

The V gene is TRBV5-5, the J gene TRBJ1-3; D is possibly TRBD1 (6 bases). CDR3 length: 14 residues. CDR1 SGHKS and CDR2 YYEKEE come from the germline V gene (reference sequence). Deletions cut 5 bases from V and 2 bases from J, with 11 bases between. CDR3 loop: CASRNHRAGNTIYF. DNA of the CDR3: TGTGCCAGCAGAAATCACAGGGCTGGAAACACCATATATTTT.

This chain joins TRBV7-9 and TRBJ2-7; 7 bases map to TRBD1. Germline assignment: CDR1 SEHNR and CDR2 FQNEAQ (reference sequence). After removal of 4 bases from V and 1 base from J, the junction contained 4 bases not matched to a gene. CDR3 length: 14 amino acids. CDR3 protein: CASSSDRKSYEQYF. CDR3 sequence (DNA): TGTGCCAGCAGCTCGGACAGGAAGTCCTACGAGCAGTACTTC.

The chain couples TRBV11-1 to TRBJ2-1, with TRBD1 matching 8 bases. The CDR3 extends over 13 amino acids. Germline CDR1 SGHAT, CDR2 FQDESV (reference sequence). The trim removed 5 bases at V and 4 bases at J, leaving 1 base unmatched. This CDR3 is CASSRDRYNEQFF. The DNA for the CDR3 is TGTGCCAGCAGCAGGGACAGGTACAATGAGCAGTTCTTC.

This clone was observed a handful of times. The CDR3, as DNA: TGTGCCAGCAGTCAGACAGGGGTCGGAGATACGCAGTATTTT. Its protein is CASSQTGVGDTQYF. This chain links TRBV6-5 with TRBJ2-3, with 8 bases aligning to TRBD1. The germline V gene has CDR1 MNHEY and CDR2 SVGAGI. V lost 5 bases to trimming and J lost 5 bases; unmatched junction nucleotides: 6. The CDR3 is 14 amino acids.

DNA for the CDR3: TGTGCCAGCAGCCACATAGGACAGGACTACGAGCAGTACTTC. This translates into CASSHIGQDYEQYF. The J gene is TRBJ2-7, the V gene TRBV7-2; 7 bases line up with TRBD1. Germline CDR1 reads SGHTA; CDR2 reads FQGNSA. The CDR3 spans 14 residues. Trimming cost V 5 bases and J 3 bases; bases outside gene matches: 7.

The chain carries TRBV18 and TRBJ2-3; 9 positions match TRBD1. The V gene end was trimmed by 2 bases and the J gene end by 1 base; junction bases not matched to a gene: 4. The CDR3 length is 16 residues. The germline CDR1 and CDR2 sequences are KGHSH and LQKENI. The CDR3 sequence: CASSPVRTGGTDTQYF. As DNA, the CDR3 is TGTGCCAGCTCACCAGTCAGGACAGGGGGCACAGATACGCAGTATTTT.

The chain is built from TRBV15 and TRBJ1-1; D not resolved. Germline V gene data show CDR1 as LNHNV and CDR2 as YYDKDF (reference sequence). The CDR3 contains 15 residues. V lost 5 bases, J lost 1 base, and 14 bases lay in between. The CDR3 DNA sequence: TGTGCCACCAGCGGACGGAGAGGGTGGAACACTGAAGCTTTCTTT. Residues: CATSGRRGWNTEAFF.

CDR3 sequence (DNA): TGTGCCAGCAGCTTAGACCTAGCGAGCCAAGATACGCAGTATTTT. It is translated as CASSLDLASQDTQYF. The chain is built from TRBV7-2 and TRBJ2-3; weak D call: TRBD2 (6 bases). V was cut by 1 base and J by 5 bases, with 13 bases left in between. Looked up from germline, CDR1 is SGHTA and CDR2 is FQGNSA. The CDR3 is made up of 15 amino acids.

V and J are TRBV7-6 and TRBJ2-6, with D perhaps matching TRBD1 (5 bases). Trimming removed 5 bases at V and 2 bases at J, with 13 bases between. This CDR3 is built from 16 residues. Germline V CDR1 and CDR2: SGHVS, FNYEAQ. The CDR3 region has the DNA TGTGCCAGCAGCCCAGACAGCCCTGCTGGGGCCAACGTCCTGACTTTC. This encodes CASSPDSPAGANVLTF.

The chain couples TRBV27 to TRBJ1-5; D not certain. The germline V gene has CDR1 MNHEY and CDR2 SMNVEV (reference sequence). Trimming removed 3 bases from V and 5 bases from J, with 8 bases in between. There are 13 residues in the CDR3. The CDR3 sequence is CASSFGLDQPQHF. CDR3 DNA sequence: TGTGCCAGCAGTTTTGGGCTCGATCAGCCCCAGCATTTT.

This clone has just one count. As DNA, the CDR3 is TGCGCCAGCAGCCGGGGGGGAAGCAGCTCTGGAAACACCATATATTTT. Translated: CASSRGGSSSGNTIYF. The genes are TRBV4-3 and TRBJ1-3; D might be TRBD1 (5 bases). CDR3 length: 16 residues. Trimming took 4 bases from V and 0 from J, leaving 13 bases between them. Germline V gene data show CDR1 as LGHNA and CDR2 as YSLEER.

The chain employs TRBV5-6 and TRBJ2-3; 7 bases agree with TRBD1. V shed 4 bases and J 1 base; nucleotides not matched to a gene: 6. CDR3 length equals 15 residues. Per the germline V gene, CDR1 is SGHDT and CDR2 is YYEEEE. The CDR3 sequence is CASSRRDRRTDTQYF. For the CDR3, the DNA is TGTGCCAGCAGCCGCCGGGACAGACGCACAGATACGCAGTATTTT.

The gene calls are TRBV5-1 and TRBJ1-3; D is uncertain. V lost 0 bases, J lost 0 bases, and 10 bases lay in between. This CDR3 is built from 16 residues. The germline V gene encodes CDR1 SGHRS and CDR2 YFSETQ. The CDR3 DNA reads as TGCGCCAGCAGCTTGGGAAGCGTATTCTCTGGAAACACCATATATTTT. It encodes CASSLGSVFSGNTIYF.

CDR3 amino acids: CSALEVPEAFF. Here the CDR3 DNA reads TGCAGTGCTCTGGAGGTACCTGAAGCTTTCTTT. The rearrangement uses TRBV20-1 and TRBJ1-1; D unclear. The CDR3 has 11 amino acids. Trimming pared 5 bases from V and 6 bases from J, leaving 10 bases between. Per the germline V gene, CDR1 is DFQATT and CDR2 is SNEGSKA (reference sequence).

The J gene is TRBJ1-5, the V gene TRBV10-3; the D is unclear. Trimming stripped 4 bases from V and 5 bases from J, with 9 bases between. Germline V gene sequence: CDR1 ENHRY, CDR2 SYGVKD. CDR3 length: 13 amino acids. CDR3 protein: CAISGTLDQPQHF. CDR3 DNA: TGTGCCATCAGTGGGACTCTCGATCAGCCCCAGCATTTT.

This clone was found a few times. The chain couples TRBV13 to TRBJ2-2, with D maybe TRBD2 (5 bases). CDR1 is PRHDT, CDR2 FYEKMQ, per germline (reference sequence). There are 14 residues in the CDR3. Trimming removed 2 bases at V and 5 bases at J, with 9 bases between. CDR3 sequence: CASSLLGRTGELFF. As DNA, the CDR3 is TGTGCCAGCAGCTTACTGGGGAGAACCGGGGAGCTGTTTTTT. Full variable domain (remainder filled in from reference TRBV13 and TRBJ2-2): AAGVIQSPRHLIKEKRETATLKCYPIPRHDTVYWYQQGPGQDPQFLISFYEKMQSDKGSIPDRFSAQQFSDYHSELNMSSLELGDSALYFCASSLLGRTGELFFGEGSRLTVL.

This chain links TRBV7-9 with TRBJ2-3, with 9 bases matching TRBD2. The CDR3 is 16 residues long. Germline values: CDR1 SEHNR, CDR2 FQNEAQ (reference sequence). Trimming at V came to 1 base and at J to 3 bases, leaving 5 bases not matched to a gene. The CDR3: CASSLGLAGRTDTQYF. CDR3 bases: TGTGCCAGCAGCTTAGGGCTAGCGGGGCGGACAGATACGCAGTATTTT.

V and J are TRBV2 and TRBJ2-3; D is unclear. Germline assignment: CDR1 SNHLY and CDR2 FYNNEI. The ends were cut back, 4 bases at V and 1 base at J, with 12 bases in the middle. CDR3 length: 15 amino acids. The chain's CDR3 is CASSGDLSRTDTQYF. The DNA for the CDR3 is TGTGCCAGCAGTGGAGATTTGTCTCGCACAGATACGCAGTATTTT.

As for this clone: Other DNA sequences in the same sample also yield this CDR3. This chain connects TRBV5-1 to TRBJ2-3; the D is unclear. Trimming took off 3 bases at V and 2 bases at J, with 7 bases between the two ends. The CDR3 is made up of 13 amino acids. Germline V gives CDR1 SGHRS, CDR2 YFSETQ. The CDR3: CASSSPSTDTQYF. CDR3 DNA: TGCGCCAGCAGCTCCCCCTCCACAGATACGCAGTATTTT.